This TCR beta chain was observed in a study of T cell responses to AZD1222 COVID-19 vaccine. General observations from the study: Reportedly, nearly half the spike-specific TCRs target unmutated variant regions. Donors, mostly white British, included more females; clonal diversity was possibly underestimated.

With regard to this clone: Its target is unknown.

V trimming: 0 bases; J trimming: 5 bases; junction bases outside the gene matches: 15. The germline V gene has CDR1 LGHDT and CDR2 YNNKEL (reference sequence). This CDR3 is 18 amino acids long. Assay used: immunoSEQ multiplex PCR; TCRdb lists only in-frame clones, some missing. The repertoire holds about 84,000 clones, roughly 85% seen once, with roughly an eighth in the top ten. The sequenced sample was peripheral blood, obtained 28 days after the second AZD1222 dose. V is TRBV3-1 (or the pseudogene TRBV3-2) and J is TRBJ2-5, with 7 bases identical to TRBD2. This sequence originates from an adult who received the AZD1222 COVID-19 vaccine. The CDR3 loop reads CASSQDIVREEGMETQYF. CDR3 in DNA: TGTGCCAGCAGCCAAGATATAGTTCGGGAGGAGGGTATGGAGACCCAGTACTTC.